The entry below gives a single TCR beta chain sequence along with its context. The entry originates in a study of blood T cell repertoires in COVID-19. Study-level background: Acute and convalescent COVID-19 specimens originated in the United States, Italy and Spain. In each case, the material was cDNA or gDNA derived from T cells, B-cell-depleted T cells, or PBMCs.

Clones were read by immunoSEQ multiplex PCR, and TCRdb kept only the in-frame ones, dropping some. The table lists under 300,000 clones, 82% of them singletons, with 9.5% to 15% in the top ten. V was clipped by 7 bases and J by 4 bases; unmatched bases: 4. Germline loops: CDR1 SEHNR, CDR2 FQNEAQ (reference sequence). The CDR3 has 13 amino acids. V is TRBV7-9 and J is TRBJ1-1, with 9 bases lining up with TRBD1. Sequencing used peripheral blood. The TCR comes from a woman aged 60 to 75 with active or convalescent COVID-19. This chain's CDR3 is CASIDRGTTEAFF. For the CDR3, the DNA is TGTGCCAGCATAGACAGGGGGACCACTGAAGCTTTCTTT. Full variable domain (rest looked up from reference TRBV7-9 and TRBJ1-1): DTGVSQNPRHKITKRGQNVTFRCDPISEHNRLYWYRQTLGQGPEFLTYFQNEAQLEKSRLLSDRFSAERPKGSFSTLEIQRTEQGDSAMYLCASIDRGTTEAFFGQGTRLTVV.